This T cell receptor beta chain was found in a study of cytomegalovirus exposure and HLA in healthy donors. Study as a whole: The approximately 120 validation repertoires were reported in a later analysis to have been generated on the same platform as the approximately 600 first-cohort repertoires. Points from the study as a whole: Subsequent analysis showed first-cohort TCR clusters tending to co-occur in around 110 validation repertoires. The classifier reportedly diagnosed cytomegalovirus status with high specificity and sensitivity. Overall, approximately 150 TCR beta chains were annotated as cytomegalovirus-associated.

Turning to this clone: The antigen is unknown.

The CDR3 totals 16 residues. The V and J ends lost 6 bases and 6 bases, in that order; junction bases with no gene match: 14. Germline lookup yields CDR1 MNHEY and CDR2 SMNVEV (reference sequence). TCRdb's copy holds only in-frame clones and misses some; the assay was immunoSEQ multiplex PCR. The sample carries about 140,000 clones, 84% recorded once. The rearrangement links TRBV27 to TRBJ2-3; the match to TRBD1 covers 8 bases. The receptor comes from a woman in her thirties in good health and CMV-seronegative. The sequenced material came from PBMCs. The CDR3: CASSPTLGQGSDTQYF. Written as DNA, the CDR3 is TGTGCCAGCAGCCCAACCCTTGGACAGGGAAGCGATACGCAGTATTTT.